The rows below give T cell receptor beta chains drawn from one sample of a study of shared clonotypes between healthy human individuals. The assay was immunoSEQ multiplex PCR, and TCRdb's table has in-frame clones only and misses some. The sample shows around 2.1 million clones, just over 90% of them seen only once. Source material: naive CD8+ T cells from PBMCs. These receptors all come from a man younger than 35 in good health. Some clones in this sample may be carry-over from other donors' samples. CDR3s include the opening cysteine and the closing phenylalanine or tryptophan. Each record gives: J gene, D gene, V gene, clone size, CDR3 DNA, CDR3 protein. A D gene is named only where the DNA matches it firmly. Only part of the rows carry a size: once, few, many, or a class if the clone is expanded.

j_gene: TRBJ2-7
d_gene: -
v_gene: TRBV29-1
abundance: -
CDR3nt: TGCAGCGTTCCACACGAGACTGAACATGGGGAGCAGTACTTC
CDR3aa: CSVPHETEHGEQYF

j_gene: TRBJ1-1
d_gene: TRBD1
v_gene: TRBV6-1
abundance: -
CDR3nt: TGTGCCAGCAGTGAACAGGGGGCTAATGCTGAAGCTTTCTTT
CDR3aa: CASSEQGANAEAFF

j_gene: TRBJ2-2
d_gene: TRBD1
v_gene: TRBV7-3
abundance: -
CDR3nt: TGTGCCAGCAGTTACTCGGGGACAGGGAACACCGGGGAGCTGTTTTTT
CDR3aa: CASSYSGTGNTGELFF

j_gene: TRBJ2-4
d_gene: TRBD2
v_gene: TRBV14
abundance: -
CDR3nt: TGTGCCAGCAGCCAAGATAGTGCCCCCTGCCGTGGACTAGCGGGAGGCCGGATCGGGTACTTC
CDR3aa: CASSQDSAPCRGLAGGRIGYF

j_gene: TRBJ2-5
d_gene: -
v_gene: TRBV27
abundance: -
CDR3nt: TGTGCCAGCAGTTTATATACGGGAGTAGGAGAGACCCAGTACTTC
CDR3aa: CASSLYTGVGETQYF

j_gene: TRBJ2-1
d_gene: TRBD2
v_gene: TRBV5-6
abundance: -
CDR3nt: TGTGCCAGCAGCTTTAGTAGCGGGGGATTCTACAATGAGCAGTTCTTC
CDR3aa: CASSFSSGGFYNEQFF

j_gene: TRBJ1-1
d_gene: TRBD1
v_gene: TRBV28
abundance: -
CDR3nt: TGTGCCAGCAGTTCGGAGACAGGGGGCGTCACTGAAGCTTTCTTT
CDR3aa: CASSSETGGVTEAFF

j_gene: TRBJ1-2
d_gene: -
v_gene: TRBV27
abundance: -
CDR3nt: TGTGCCAGCGGGCCGATTAGGGGGGCGCATCTCTATGGCTACACCTTC
CDR3aa: CASGPIRGAHLYGYTF

j_gene: TRBJ2-7
d_gene: -
v_gene: TRBV16
abundance: -
CDR3nt: TGTGCCAGCAGCCAATCGATGAAACCCCGGGCCTACGAGCAGTACTTC
CDR3aa: CASSQSMKPRAYEQYF

j_gene: TRBJ2-1
d_gene: -
v_gene: TRBV6-5
abundance: -
CDR3nt: TGTGCCAGCAGTTACTCAGGGTCAAATGAGCAGTTCTTC
CDR3aa: CASSYSGSNEQFF

j_gene: TRBJ2-7
d_gene: -
v_gene: TRBV15
abundance: -
CDR3nt: TGTGCCACCAGCAGAGATACAGGCTTCAGCTCCTACGAGCAGTACTTC
CDR3aa: CATSRDTGFSSYEQYF

j_gene: TRBJ2-7
d_gene: -
v_gene: TRBV18
abundance: -
CDR3nt: TGTGCCAGCTCACCAATGCCGTCCTACGAGCAGTACTTC
CDR3aa: CASSPMPSYEQYF

j_gene: TRBJ2-7
d_gene: -
v_gene: TRBV28
abundance: -
CDR3nt: TGTGCCAGCAGCCCCACCGGGACGGGATACGAGCAGTACTTC
CDR3aa: CASSPTGTGYEQYF

j_gene: TRBJ1-1
d_gene: -
v_gene: TRBV4-1
abundance: -
CDR3nt: TGCGCCAGCAGCCAAGAAAGAGGGAGCACTGAAGCTTTCTTT
CDR3aa: CASSQERGSTEAFF

j_gene: TRBJ2-7
d_gene: -
v_gene: TRBV7-2
abundance: -
CDR3nt: TGTGCCAGCGGTGCTTGGGAGAGCGTATACGAGCAGTACTTC
CDR3aa: CASGAWESVYEQYF

j_gene: TRBJ2-1
d_gene: -
v_gene: TRBV5-6
abundance: few
CDR3nt: TGTGCCAGCAGCTTAACAGATGAGCAGTTCTTC
CDR3aa: CASSLTDEQFF

j_gene: TRBJ2-1
d_gene: -
v_gene: TRBV27
abundance: -
CDR3nt: TGTGCCAGCAGTTTGAGGGGGACGTACAATGAGCAGTTCTTC
CDR3aa: CASSLRGTYNEQFF

j_gene: TRBJ2-7
d_gene: -
v_gene: TRBV9
abundance: -
CDR3nt: TGTGCCAGCAGCGACAACTCCTACGAGCAGTACTTC
CDR3aa: CASSDNSYEQYF

j_gene: TRBJ1-4
d_gene: TRBD1
v_gene: TRBV10-3
abundance: -
CDR3nt: TGTGCCATCAGTGACCCGGAGACAGGGGTTGGTGAAAAACTGTTTTTT
CDR3aa: CAISDPETGVGEKLFF

j_gene: TRBJ2-6
d_gene: -
v_gene: TRBV27
abundance: -
CDR3nt: TGTGCCAGCAGTTTATTAGGATCTGGGGCCAACGTCCTGACTTTC
CDR3aa: CASSLLGSGANVLTF

j_gene: TRBJ1-4
d_gene: -
v_gene: TRBV27
abundance: -
CDR3nt: TGTGCCAGCAGTCCTAACAGGGCTACTAATGAAAAACTGTTTTTT
CDR3aa: CASSPNRATNEKLFF

j_gene: TRBJ2-7
d_gene: -
v_gene: TRBV7-9
abundance: -
CDR3nt: TGTGCCAGCAGCTTAAACCGTGATTACGAGCAGTACTTC
CDR3aa: CASSLNRDYEQYF

j_gene: TRBJ2-7
d_gene: TRBD1
v_gene: TRBV4-3
abundance: -
CDR3nt: TGCGCCAGCAGCCAGTCACAGGGGGCCTACGAGCAGTACTTC
CDR3aa: CASSQSQGAYEQYF

j_gene: TRBJ2-5
d_gene: TRBD1
v_gene: TRBV2
abundance: -
CDR3nt: TGTGCCAGACTCGACAGGGTTGTGGAGACCCAGTACTTC
CDR3aa: CARLDRVVETQYF

j_gene: TRBJ2-3
d_gene: -
v_gene: TRBV27
abundance: -
CDR3nt: TGTGCCAGCAGCCTACAGGCCCTCACAGATACGCAGTATTTT
CDR3aa: CASSLQALTDTQYF

j_gene: TRBJ2-7
d_gene: TRBD1
v_gene: TRBV7-9
abundance: -
CDR3nt: TGTGCCAGCAGCCCCGGGACAGGGCTGGGCGAGCAGTACTTC
CDR3aa: CASSPGTGLGEQYF

j_gene: TRBJ2-7
d_gene: TRBD2
v_gene: TRBV15
abundance: -
CDR3nt: TGTGCCACCAGCAGAGATTGGACTAGCGGGAGGGCGGATTACGAGCAGTACTTC
CDR3aa: CATSRDWTSGRADYEQYF

j_gene: TRBJ2-2
d_gene: -
v_gene: TRBV9
abundance: -
CDR3nt: TGTGCCAGCAGCGTAGCTAGCAGTACCGGGGAGCTGTTTTTT
CDR3aa: CASSVASSTGELFF

j_gene: TRBJ1-1
d_gene: -
v_gene: TRBV9
abundance: -
CDR3nt: TGTGCCAGCAGCCTTCAGACTACCAGAGACCCGGCTTTCTTT
CDR3aa: CASSLQTTRDPAFF

j_gene: TRBJ2-7
d_gene: -
v_gene: TRBV7-2
abundance: -
CDR3nt: TGTGCCAGCAGCCCAGGACGGTCCTACGAGCAGTACTTC
CDR3aa: CASSPGRSYEQYF

j_gene: TRBJ2-2
d_gene: TRBD1
v_gene: TRBV7-9
abundance: -
CDR3nt: TGTGCCAGCAGCTTAGGATGGGACAGCAACACCGGGGAGCTGTTTTTT
CDR3aa: CASSLGWDSNTGELFF

j_gene: TRBJ1-2
d_gene: TRBD1
v_gene: TRBV7-9
abundance: -
CDR3nt: TGTGCCAGCAGCTCAAGACAGGGGGCTGCTAACTATGGCTACACCTTC
CDR3aa: CASSSRQGAANYGYTF

j_gene: TRBJ2-3
d_gene: TRBD1
v_gene: TRBV6-6
abundance: -
CDR3nt: TGTGCCAGCAGTTATTCCGGGACAGGGAACACAGATACGCAGTATTTT
CDR3aa: CASSYSGTGNTDTQYF

j_gene: TRBJ1-1
d_gene: -
v_gene: TRBV19
abundance: -
CDR3nt: TGTGCCAGTAGTCCAGGGGTTGGGGACACTGAAGCTTTCTTT
CDR3aa: CASSPGVGDTEAFF

j_gene: TRBJ1-6
d_gene: TRBD1
v_gene: TRBV6-5
abundance: -
CDR3nt: TGTGCCAGCAGTTACGGGACAGGGGGGTATAATTCACCCCTCCACTTT
CDR3aa: CASSYGTGGYNSPLHF

j_gene: TRBJ2-7
d_gene: TRBD1
v_gene: TRBV4-3
abundance: once
CDR3nt: TGCGCCAGCAGCCAAGGACAGGGAGACTACGAGCAGTACTTC
CDR3aa: CASSQGQGDYEQYF

j_gene: TRBJ2-1
d_gene: -
v_gene: TRBV18
abundance: -
CDR3nt: TGTGCCAGCTCACCAACCAGCATTTGGGGCTACAATGAGCAGTTCTTC
CDR3aa: CASSPTSIWGYNEQFF

j_gene: TRBJ1-3
d_gene: -
v_gene: TRBV7-9
abundance: -
CDR3nt: TGTGCCAGCAGCCCTACGGATGGAAACACCATATATTTT
CDR3aa: CASSPTDGNTIYF

j_gene: TRBJ2-7
d_gene: TRBD1
v_gene: TRBV9
abundance: -
CDR3nt: TGTGCCAGCGCCCGGGGGGAGACAGGGGGTCCCTACGAGCAGTACTTC
CDR3aa: CASARGETGGPYEQYF

j_gene: TRBJ1-1
d_gene: -
v_gene: TRBV29-1
abundance: -
CDR3nt: TGCAGCGGGGATAGCTTGAACACTGAAGCTTTCTTT
CDR3aa: CSGDSLNTEAFF

j_gene: TRBJ2-7
d_gene: -
v_gene: TRBV19
abundance: -
CDR3nt: TGTGCCAGTAGTATTGGGGTGTCCGAGCAGTACTTC
CDR3aa: CASSIGVSEQYF

j_gene: TRBJ2-2
d_gene: TRBD2
v_gene: TRBV5-3
abundance: -
CDR3nt: TGTGCCAGAAGCTCCTTTAGCGGGAGGGCCCACACCGGGGAGCTGTTTTTT
CDR3aa: CARSSFSGRAHTGELFF

j_gene: TRBJ2-2
d_gene: TRBD2
v_gene: TRBV6-4
abundance: -
CDR3nt: TGTGCCAGCAGTGAATTCCTAGCGGGAGGAGTCGAGCTGTTTTTT
CDR3aa: CASSEFLAGGVELFF

j_gene: TRBJ2-7
d_gene: -
v_gene: TRBV9
abundance: -
CDR3nt: TGTGCCAGCAGCGTGGACTCCACTAACTACGAGCAGTACTTC
CDR3aa: CASSVDSTNYEQYF

j_gene: TRBJ2-5
d_gene: -
v_gene: TRBV28
abundance: -
CDR3nt: TGTGCCAGCAGTTTGGGGACCCAGTACTTC
CDR3aa: CASSLGTQYF

j_gene: TRBJ2-7
d_gene: TRBD2
v_gene: TRBV9
abundance: -
CDR3nt: TGTGCCAGCAGCCCTGGGGACTACTCCTACGAGCAGTACTTC
CDR3aa: CASSPGDYSYEQYF

j_gene: TRBJ2-7
d_gene: -
v_gene: TRBV19
abundance: once
CDR3nt: TGTGCCAGTAGTATGATTTCTTCGGAGAGCTCCTACGAGCAGTACTTC
CDR3aa: CASSMISSESSYEQYF

j_gene: TRBJ1-5
d_gene: -
v_gene: TRBV23-1
abundance: -
CDR3nt: TGCGCCAGCAGTCATCTCGGGTCCGACAATCAGCCCCAGCATTTT
CDR3aa: CASSHLGSDNQPQHF

j_gene: TRBJ2-7
d_gene: -
v_gene: TRBV29-1
abundance: -
CDR3nt: TGCAGCGCTACCAGGGGGGCTCGCGAGCAGTACTTC
CDR3aa: CSATRGAREQYF

j_gene: TRBJ1-2
d_gene: -
v_gene: TRBV25-1
abundance: -
CDR3nt: TGTGCCAGCAGTGACAGCCTGGGGAACTATGGCTACACCTTC
CDR3aa: CASSDSLGNYGYTF

j_gene: TRBJ2-7
d_gene: -
v_gene: TRBV6-1
abundance: -
CDR3nt: TGTGCCAGCAGTGAAGCGTACGTATCAATCTCCTACGAGCAGTACTTC
CDR3aa: CASSEAYVSISYEQYF

j_gene: TRBJ1-2
d_gene: -
v_gene: TRBV7-9
abundance: -
CDR3nt: TGTGCCAGCAGTTACGCAGGGTTGGACTATGGCTACACCTTC
CDR3aa: CASSYAGLDYGYTF

j_gene: TRBJ2-1
d_gene: -
v_gene: TRBV27
abundance: few
CDR3nt: TGTGCCAGCAGTTTAACGTCGGGTAATGAGCAGTTCTTC
CDR3aa: CASSLTSGNEQFF

j_gene: TRBJ2-7
d_gene: TRBD2
v_gene: TRBV29-1
abundance: -
CDR3nt: TGCAGCGTTGAACGGGAGGGCGGCTACGAGCAGTACTTC
CDR3aa: CSVEREGGYEQYF

j_gene: TRBJ1-1
d_gene: -
v_gene: TRBV25-1
abundance: -
CDR3nt: TGTGCCAGCAGTGAATCAGCCGGGCACAACACTGAAGCTTTCTTT
CDR3aa: CASSESAGHNTEAFF

j_gene: TRBJ1-2
d_gene: -
v_gene: TRBV9
abundance: -
CDR3nt: TGTGCCAGCAGCGTAGATCCCGGGAACAGTCATGGCTACACCTTC
CDR3aa: CASSVDPGNSHGYTF

j_gene: TRBJ1-1
d_gene: -
v_gene: TRBV6-1
abundance: -
CDR3nt: TGTGCCAGCAGTCTAGACCGGAGCACTGAAGCTTTCTTT
CDR3aa: CASSLDRSTEAFF

j_gene: TRBJ1-1
d_gene: -
v_gene: TRBV7-2
abundance: few
CDR3nt: TGTGGAACGGTACAGGGCACTGAAGCTTTCTTT
CDR3aa: CGTVQGTEAFF

j_gene: TRBJ1-3
d_gene: -
v_gene: TRBV7-9
abundance: -
CDR3nt: TGTGCCATCCACCGGACGGAACTGAGCTCTGGAAACACCATATATTTT
CDR3aa: CAIHRTELSSGNTIYF